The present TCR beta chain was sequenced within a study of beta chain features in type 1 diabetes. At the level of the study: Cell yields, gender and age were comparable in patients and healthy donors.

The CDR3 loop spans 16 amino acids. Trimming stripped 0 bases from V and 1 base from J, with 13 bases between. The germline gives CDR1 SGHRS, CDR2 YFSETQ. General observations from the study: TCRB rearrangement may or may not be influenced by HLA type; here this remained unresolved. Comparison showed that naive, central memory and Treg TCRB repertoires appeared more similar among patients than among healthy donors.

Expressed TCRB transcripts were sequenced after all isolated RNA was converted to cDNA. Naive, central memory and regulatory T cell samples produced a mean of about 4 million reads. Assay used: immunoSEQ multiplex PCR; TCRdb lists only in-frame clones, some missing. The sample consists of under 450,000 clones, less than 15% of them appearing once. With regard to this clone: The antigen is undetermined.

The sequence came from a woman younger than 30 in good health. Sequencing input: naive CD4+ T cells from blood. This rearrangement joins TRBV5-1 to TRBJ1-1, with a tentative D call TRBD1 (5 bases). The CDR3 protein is CASSLAGGKGNTEAFF. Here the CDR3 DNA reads TGCGCCAGCAGCTTGGCCGGGGGTAAGGGGAACACTGAAGCTTTCTTT.